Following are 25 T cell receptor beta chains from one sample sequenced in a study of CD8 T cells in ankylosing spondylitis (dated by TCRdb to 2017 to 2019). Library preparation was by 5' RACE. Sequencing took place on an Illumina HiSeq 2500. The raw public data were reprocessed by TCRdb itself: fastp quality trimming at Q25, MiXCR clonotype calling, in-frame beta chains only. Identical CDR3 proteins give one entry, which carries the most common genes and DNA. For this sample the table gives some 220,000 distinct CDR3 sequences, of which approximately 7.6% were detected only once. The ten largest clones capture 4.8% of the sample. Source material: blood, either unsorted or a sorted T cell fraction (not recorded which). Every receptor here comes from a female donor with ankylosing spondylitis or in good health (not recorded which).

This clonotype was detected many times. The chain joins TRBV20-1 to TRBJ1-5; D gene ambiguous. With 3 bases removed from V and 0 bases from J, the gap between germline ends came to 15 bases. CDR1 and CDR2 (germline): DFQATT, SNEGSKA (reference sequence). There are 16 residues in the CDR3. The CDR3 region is CSASRTQGPSNQPQHF. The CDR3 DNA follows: TGCAGTGCTAGCCGGACTCAAGGCCCTAGCAATCAGCCCCAGCATTTT.

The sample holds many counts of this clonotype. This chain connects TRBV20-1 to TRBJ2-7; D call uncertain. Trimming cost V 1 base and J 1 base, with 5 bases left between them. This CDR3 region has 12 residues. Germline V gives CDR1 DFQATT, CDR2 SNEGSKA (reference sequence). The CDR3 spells CSARVLSYEQYF. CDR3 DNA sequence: TGCAGTGCTAGAGTCCTGTCCTACGAGCAGTACTTC.

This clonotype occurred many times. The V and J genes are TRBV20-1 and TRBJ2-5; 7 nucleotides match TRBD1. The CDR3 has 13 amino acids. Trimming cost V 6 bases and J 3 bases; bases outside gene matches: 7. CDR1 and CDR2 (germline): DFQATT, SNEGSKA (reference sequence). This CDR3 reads CSAATDREETQYF. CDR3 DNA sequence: TGCAGTGCAGCCACAGACAGGGAAGAGACCCAGTACTTC.

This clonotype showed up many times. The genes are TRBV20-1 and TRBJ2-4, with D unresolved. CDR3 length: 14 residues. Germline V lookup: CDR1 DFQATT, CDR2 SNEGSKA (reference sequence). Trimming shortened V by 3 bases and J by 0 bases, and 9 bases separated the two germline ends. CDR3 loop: CSARGSSAKNIQYF. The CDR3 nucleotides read TGCAGTGCTAGGGGGTCATCAGCCAAAAACATTCAGTACTTC.

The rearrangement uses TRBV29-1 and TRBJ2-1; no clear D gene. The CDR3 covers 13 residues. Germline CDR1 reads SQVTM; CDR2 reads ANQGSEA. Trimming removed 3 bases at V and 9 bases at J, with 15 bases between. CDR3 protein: CSVEKSPSGEQFF. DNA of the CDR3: TGCAGCGTTGAGAAGTCGCCCTCAGGTGAGCAGTTCTTC.

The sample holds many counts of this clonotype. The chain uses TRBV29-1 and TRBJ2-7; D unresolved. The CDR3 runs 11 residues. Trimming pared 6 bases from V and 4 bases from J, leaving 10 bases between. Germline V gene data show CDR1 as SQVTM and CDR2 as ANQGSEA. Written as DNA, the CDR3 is TGCAGCGTAAGGAATATATACGAGCAGTACTTC. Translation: CSVRNIYEQYF.

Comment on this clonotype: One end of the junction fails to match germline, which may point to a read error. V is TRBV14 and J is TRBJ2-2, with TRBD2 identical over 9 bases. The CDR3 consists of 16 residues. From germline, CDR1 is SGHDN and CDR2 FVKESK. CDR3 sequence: CASSLRRGGWTGELLF. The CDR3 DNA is TGTGCCAGCAGCCTCAGGCGGGGGGGCTGGACCGGGGAGCTGCTTTTT.

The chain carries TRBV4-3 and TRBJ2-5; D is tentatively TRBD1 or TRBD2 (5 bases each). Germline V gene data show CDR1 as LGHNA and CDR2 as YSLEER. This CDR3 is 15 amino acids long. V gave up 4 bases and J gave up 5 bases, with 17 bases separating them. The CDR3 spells CASSPGRGPGETQYF. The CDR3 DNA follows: TGCGCCAGCAGCCCGGGCCGGGGACCAGGGGAGACCCAGTACTTC.

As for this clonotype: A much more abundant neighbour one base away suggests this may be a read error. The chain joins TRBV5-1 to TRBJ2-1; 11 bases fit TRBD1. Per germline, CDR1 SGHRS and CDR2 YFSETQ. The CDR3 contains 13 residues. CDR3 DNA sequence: TGCGCCAGCAGCACCCGGGACAGGGGGGCGCAGTCCTTC. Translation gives CASSTRDRGAQSF.

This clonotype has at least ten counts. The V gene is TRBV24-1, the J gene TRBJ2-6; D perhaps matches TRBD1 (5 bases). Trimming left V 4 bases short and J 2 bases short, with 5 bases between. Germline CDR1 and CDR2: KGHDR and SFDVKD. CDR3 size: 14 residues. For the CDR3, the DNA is TGTGCCACCAGTGAAGGGGCTGGGGCCAACGTCCTGACTTTC. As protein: CATSEGAGANVLTF.

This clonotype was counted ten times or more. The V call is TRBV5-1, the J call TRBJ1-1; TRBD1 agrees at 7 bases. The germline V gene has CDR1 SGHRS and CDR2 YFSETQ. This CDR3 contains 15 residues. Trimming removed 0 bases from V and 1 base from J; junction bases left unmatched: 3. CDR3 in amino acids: CASSLDTGENTEAFF. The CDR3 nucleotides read TGCGCCAGCAGCTTGGATACAGGGGAGAACACTGAAGCTTTCTTT.

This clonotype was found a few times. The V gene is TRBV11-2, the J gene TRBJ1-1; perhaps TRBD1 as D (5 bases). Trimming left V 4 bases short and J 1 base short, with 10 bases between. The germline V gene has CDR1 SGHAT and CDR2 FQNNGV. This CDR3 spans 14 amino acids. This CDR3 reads CASSWGSGNTEAFF. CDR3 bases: TGTGCCAGCAGCTGGGGGTCGGGGAACACTGAAGCTTTCTTT.

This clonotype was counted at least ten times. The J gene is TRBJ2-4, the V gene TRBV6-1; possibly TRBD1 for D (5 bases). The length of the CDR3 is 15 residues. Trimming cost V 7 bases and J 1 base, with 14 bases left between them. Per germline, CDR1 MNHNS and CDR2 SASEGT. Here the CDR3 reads CASTSGWQAKNIQYF. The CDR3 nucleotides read TGTGCCAGCACATCAGGGTGGCAGGCCAAAAACATTCAGTACTTC.

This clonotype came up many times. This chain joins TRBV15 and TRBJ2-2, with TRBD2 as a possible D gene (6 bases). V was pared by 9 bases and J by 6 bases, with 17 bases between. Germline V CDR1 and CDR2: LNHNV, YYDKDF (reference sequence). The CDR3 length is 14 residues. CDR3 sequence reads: CATERVAAPGELFF. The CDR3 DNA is TGTGCCACTGAACGCGTAGCGGCGCCCGGGGAGCTGTTTTTT.

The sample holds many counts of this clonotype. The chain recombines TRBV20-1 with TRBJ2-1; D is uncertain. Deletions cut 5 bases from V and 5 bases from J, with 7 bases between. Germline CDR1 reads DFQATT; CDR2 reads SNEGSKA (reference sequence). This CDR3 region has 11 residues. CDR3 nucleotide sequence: TGCAGTGCTGGACGACACAATGAGCAGTTCTTC. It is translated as CSAGRHNEQFF.

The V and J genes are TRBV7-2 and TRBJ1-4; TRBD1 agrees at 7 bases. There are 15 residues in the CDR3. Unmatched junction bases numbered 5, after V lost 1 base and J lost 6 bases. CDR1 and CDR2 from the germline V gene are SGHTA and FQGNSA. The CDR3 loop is CASSLVSGQDEKLFF. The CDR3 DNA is TGTGCCAGCAGCTTAGTATCCGGACAGGATGAAAAACTGTTTTTT. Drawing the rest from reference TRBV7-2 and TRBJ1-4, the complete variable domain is GAGVSQSPSNKVTEKGKDVELRCDPISGHTALYWYRQSLGQGLEFLIYFQGNSAPDKSGLPSDRFSAERTGGSVSTLTIQRTQQEDSAVYLCASSLVSGQDEKLFFGSGTQLSVL.

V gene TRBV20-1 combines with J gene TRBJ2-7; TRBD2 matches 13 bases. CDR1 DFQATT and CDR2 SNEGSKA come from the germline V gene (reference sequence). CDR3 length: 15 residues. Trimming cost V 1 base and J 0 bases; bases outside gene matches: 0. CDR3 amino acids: CSARGTSGSSYEQYF. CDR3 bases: TGCAGTGCTAGAGGGACTAGCGGGAGCTCCTACGAGCAGTACTTC.

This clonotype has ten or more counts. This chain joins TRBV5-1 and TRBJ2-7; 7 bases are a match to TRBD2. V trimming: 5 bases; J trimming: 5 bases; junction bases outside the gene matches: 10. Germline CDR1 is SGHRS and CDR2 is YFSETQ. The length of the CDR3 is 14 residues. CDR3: CASRGQGAGNEQYF. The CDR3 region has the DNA TGCGCCAGCAGAGGCCAGGGAGCGGGGAACGAGCAGTACTTC.

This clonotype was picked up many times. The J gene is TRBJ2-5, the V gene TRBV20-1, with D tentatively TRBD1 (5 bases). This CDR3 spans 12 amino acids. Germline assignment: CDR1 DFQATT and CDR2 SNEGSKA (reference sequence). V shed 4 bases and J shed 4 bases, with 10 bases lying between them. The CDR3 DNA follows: TGCAGTGCTACAGACAGTAGAGAGACCCAGTACTTC. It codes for CSATDSRETQYF.

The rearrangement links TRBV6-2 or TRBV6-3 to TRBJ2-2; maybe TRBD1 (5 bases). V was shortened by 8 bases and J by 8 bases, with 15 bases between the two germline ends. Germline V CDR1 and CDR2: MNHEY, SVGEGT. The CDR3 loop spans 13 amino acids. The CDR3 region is CASGHPWRGELFF. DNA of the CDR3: TGTGCCAGCGGACATCCCTGGAGAGGGGAGCTGTTTTTT.

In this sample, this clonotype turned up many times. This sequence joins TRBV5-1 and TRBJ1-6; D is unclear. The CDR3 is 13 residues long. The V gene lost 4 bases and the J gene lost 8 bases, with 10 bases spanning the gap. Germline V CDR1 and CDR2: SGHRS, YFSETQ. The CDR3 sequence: CASSADGYSPLHF. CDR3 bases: TGCGCCAGCAGCGCGGACGGATATTCACCCCTCCACTTT.

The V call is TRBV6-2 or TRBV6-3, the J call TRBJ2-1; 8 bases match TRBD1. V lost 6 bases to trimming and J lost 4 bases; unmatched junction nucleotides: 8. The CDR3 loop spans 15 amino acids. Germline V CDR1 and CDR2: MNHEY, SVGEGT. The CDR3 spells CASSLRDRKYNEQFF. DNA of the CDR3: TGTGCCAGCAGCCTCCGGGACAGGAAATACAATGAGCAGTTCTTC.

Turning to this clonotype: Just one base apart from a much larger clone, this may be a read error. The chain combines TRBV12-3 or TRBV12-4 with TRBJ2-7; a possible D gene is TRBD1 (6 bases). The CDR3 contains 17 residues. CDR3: CVSSLWDNSYSSYEQYF. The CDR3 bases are TGTGTCAGCAGTTTATGGGACAACTCATACAGCTCCTACGAGCAGTACTTC.

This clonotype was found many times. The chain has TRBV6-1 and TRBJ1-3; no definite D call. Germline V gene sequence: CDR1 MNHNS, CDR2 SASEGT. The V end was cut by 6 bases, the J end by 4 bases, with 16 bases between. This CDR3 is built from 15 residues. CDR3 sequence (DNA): TGTGCCAGCAGCCCCTCCGCGACAAGAGGAAACACCATATATTTT. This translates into CASSPSATRGNTIYF.

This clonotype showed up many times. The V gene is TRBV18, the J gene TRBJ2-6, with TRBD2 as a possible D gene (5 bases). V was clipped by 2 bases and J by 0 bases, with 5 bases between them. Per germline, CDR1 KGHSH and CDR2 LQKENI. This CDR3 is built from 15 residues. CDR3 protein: CASSPAGSGANVLTF. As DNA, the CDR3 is TGTGCCAGCTCACCAGCGGGCTCTGGGGCCAACGTCCTGACTTTC.